Shown below are 9 T cell receptor beta chains from a single sample sequenced in a study of blood T cells in healthy people across ages. Using a J-beta primer mix together with a sample-barcoded 5' primer, a second PCR was run for about 6 to 12 cycles. TCRdb independently ran MiXCR on the 5' RACE reads; one entry per CDR3 protein. This table holds 1 million or so distinct CDR3 sequences, around 43% found once. Sample: blood. These receptors came from a woman aged 55-69 years in good health.

The chain couples TRBV27 to TRBJ2-1; D possibly corresponds to TRBD2 (6 bases). Germline lookup yields CDR1 MNHEY and CDR2 SMNVEV (reference sequence). The CDR3 is 14 residues long. The V and J ends lost 2 bases and 4 bases respectively, with 9 bases between them. The CDR3 region is CASSLGGMYNEQFF. In nucleotides, the CDR3 is TGTGCCAGCAGTTTAGGGGGGATGTACAATGAGCAGTTCTTC.

This clonotype was detected many times. With a much larger clone just one base away, this may be a read error. The chain employs TRBV29-1 and TRBJ2-5; 8 nucleotides line up with TRBD1. V lost 7 bases, J lost 11 bases, and 12 bases stayed unmatched. This CDR3 region has 12 residues. Germline loops: CDR1 SQVTM, CDR2 ANQGSEA. CDR3 residues: CSADRGNNEQYF. CDR3 DNA: TGCAGCGCTGACAGGGGAAACAATGAGCAGTACTTC.

The DNA of the CDR3 is TGTGCCAGCAGTTACTCCGGTGGGTCTAATGAAAAACTGTTTTTT. It is translated as CASSYSGGSNEKLFF. The chain uses TRBV6-5 and TRBJ1-4, with D hard to call. Between the trimmed V and J ends, which lost 0 bases and 3 bases, there was a span of 8 bases. The CDR3 loop spans 15 amino acids. The germline gives CDR1 MNHEY, CDR2 SVGAGI.

The CDR3 nucleotides are TGTGCCAGCAGCTTAAGGGGACTAGCGGTGAGCTCCTACAATGAGCAGTTCTTC. The encoded protein is CASSLRGLAVSSYNEQFF. V gene TRBV11-2 combines with J gene TRBJ2-1; 11 nucleotides match TRBD2. Germline V lookup: CDR1 SGHAT, CDR2 FQNNGV. CDR3 length equals 18 residues. J lost 0 bases, V lost 2 bases, and 6 bases had no gene match.

The genes are TRBV20-1 and TRBJ2-4, with D unclear. The end of the DNA is better explained by TRBJ2-7, so the J call may be wrong. This CDR3 spans 14 amino acids. Germline V lookup: CDR1 DFQATT, CDR2 SNEGSKA (reference sequence). CDR3 sequence (DNA): TGCAGTGCTAGAGATTCGGAAGCCCAGAGCGAGCAGTACTTC. Its protein is CSARDSEAQSEQYF.

The V and J genes are TRBV5-1 and TRBJ2-3, with D possibly being TRBD2 (6 bases). Germline loops: CDR1 SGHRS, CDR2 YFSETQ. There are 14 residues in the CDR3. V dropped 3 bases and J dropped 6 bases, with 14 bases sitting between them. The CDR3 loop reads CASSSRIGGDTQYF. CDR3 in DNA: TGCGCCAGCAGCTCGCGGATTGGAGGGGATACGCAGTATTTT.

This CDR3 reads CASSPRTTIYNEQYF. In DNA, the CDR3 is TGTGCCAGCAGCCCACGGACCACCATCTACAATGAGCAGTACTTC. The gene calls are TRBV14 and TRBJ2-7; no definite D call. Deletions cut 4 bases from V and 7 bases from J, with 20 bases between. Germline V lookup: CDR1 SGHDN, CDR2 FVKESK. The CDR3 has 15 residues.

CDR3 in DNA: TGTGCCAGCAGTTACGTGGGGGAACAAGAGACCCAGTACTTC. As protein: CASSYVGEQETQYF. The rearrangement links TRBV6-5 to TRBJ2-5, with D perhaps matching TRBD1 or TRBD2 (5 bases each). Germline CDR1 is MNHEY and CDR2 is SVGAGI. The V and J ends lost 2 bases and 2 bases respectively, with 9 bases between them. CDR3 length: 14 residues.

The chain couples TRBV30 to TRBJ2-3, with 7 bases fitting TRBD2. The V gene's germline CDR1 is GTSNPN and CDR2 SVGIG (reference sequence). There are 15 residues in the CDR3. V dropped 2 bases and J dropped 0; count of bases not matched to a gene: 5. CDR3 sequence (DNA): TGTGCCTGGAGTAACAGCGGGACTAGCACAGATACGCAGTATTTT. Amino acid sequence: CAWSNSGTSTDTQYF. The whole variable domain, remainder taken from reference TRBV30 and TRBJ2-3, is SQTIHQWPATLVQPVGSPLSLECTVEGTSNPNLYWYRQAAGRGLQLLFYSVGIGQISSEVPQNLSASRPQDRQFILSSKKLLLSDSGFYLCAWSNSGTSTDTQYFGPGTRLTVL.